This TCR beta chain was obtained from a study of breast tumors, draining lymph nodes, adjacent tissues. Study-level results: Most tumor T cells seemingly derive from lymph node, then expand in tumor. That most tumor T cells come from lymph nodes remained unproven. Tumors had less TCR diversity than lymph nodes, more than nontumor tissue. Luminal-like breast cancer showed significantly higher tumor–nontumor repertoire similarity than basal-like.

There are many counts of this clonotype. The antigen remains undetermined. Samples came from axillary lymph nodes draining the breast cancer. Trimming removed 5 bases from V and 3 bases from J; junction bases left unmatched: 6. CDR1 DFQATT and CDR2 SNEGSKA come from the germline V gene (reference sequence). The CDR3 has 13 residues. TCRdb ran MiXCR on the multiplex PCR reads and lists one entry per CDR3 protein. The sample lists about 230,000 distinct CDR3 sequences, roughly 32% occurring once. Input material: axillary lymph node tissue. This sequence was found in a female donor with breast cancer. Some clones in this sample may be carry-over from other donors' samples. This sequence joins TRBV20-1 and TRBJ2-5, with 7 nucleotides matching TRBD1. CDR3 protein: CSAGTVSEETQYF. The CDR3 coding sequence is TGCAGTGCTGGGACAGTATCGGAAGAGACCCAGTACTTC.